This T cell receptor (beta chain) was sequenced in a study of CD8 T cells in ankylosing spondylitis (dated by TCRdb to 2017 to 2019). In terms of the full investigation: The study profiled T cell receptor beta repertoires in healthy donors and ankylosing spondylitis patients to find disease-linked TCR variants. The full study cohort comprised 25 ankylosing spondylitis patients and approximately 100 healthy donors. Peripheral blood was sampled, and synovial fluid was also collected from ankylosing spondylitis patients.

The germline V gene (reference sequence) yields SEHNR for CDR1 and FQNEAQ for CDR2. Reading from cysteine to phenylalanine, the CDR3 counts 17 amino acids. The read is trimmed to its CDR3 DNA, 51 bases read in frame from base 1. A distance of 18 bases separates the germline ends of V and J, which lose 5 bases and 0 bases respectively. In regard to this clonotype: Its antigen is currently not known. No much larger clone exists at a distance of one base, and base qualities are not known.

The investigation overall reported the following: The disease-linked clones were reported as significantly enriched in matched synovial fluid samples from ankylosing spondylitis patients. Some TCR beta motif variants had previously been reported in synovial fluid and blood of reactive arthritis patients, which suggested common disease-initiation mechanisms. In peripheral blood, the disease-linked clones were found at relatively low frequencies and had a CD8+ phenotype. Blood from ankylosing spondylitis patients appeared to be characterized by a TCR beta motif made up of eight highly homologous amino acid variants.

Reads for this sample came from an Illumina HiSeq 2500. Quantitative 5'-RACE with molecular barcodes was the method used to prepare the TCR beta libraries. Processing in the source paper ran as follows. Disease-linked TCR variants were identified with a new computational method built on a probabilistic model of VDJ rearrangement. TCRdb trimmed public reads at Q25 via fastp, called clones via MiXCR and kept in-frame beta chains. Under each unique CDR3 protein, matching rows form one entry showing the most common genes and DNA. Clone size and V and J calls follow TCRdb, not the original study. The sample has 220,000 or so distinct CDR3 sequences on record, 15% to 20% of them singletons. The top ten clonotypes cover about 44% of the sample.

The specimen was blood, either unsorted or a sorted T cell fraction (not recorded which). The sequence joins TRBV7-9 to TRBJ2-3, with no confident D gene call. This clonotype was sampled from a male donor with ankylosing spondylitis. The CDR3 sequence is CASSPFPDGPSTDTQYF. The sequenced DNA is TGTGCCAGCAGCCCCTTCCCCGACGGACCTAGCACAGATACGCAGTATTTT. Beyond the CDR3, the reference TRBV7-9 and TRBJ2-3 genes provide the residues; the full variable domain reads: DTGVSQNPRHKITKRGQNVTFRCDPISEHNRLYWYRQTLGQGPEFLTYFQNEAQLEKSRLLSDRFSAERPKGSFSTLEIQRTEQGDSAMYLCASSPFPDGPSTDTQYFGPGTRLTVL.